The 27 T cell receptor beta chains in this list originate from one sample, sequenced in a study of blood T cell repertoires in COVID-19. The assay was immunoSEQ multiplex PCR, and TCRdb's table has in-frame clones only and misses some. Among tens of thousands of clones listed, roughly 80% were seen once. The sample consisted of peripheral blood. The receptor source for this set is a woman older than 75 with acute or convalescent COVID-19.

The CDR3 loop is CATSDWTEPGLATDTQYF. The CDR3 DNA sequence: TGTGCCACCAGTGATTGGACAGAACCGGGACTAGCAACAGATACGCAGTATTTT. The V call is TRBV24-1, the J call TRBJ2-3; TRBD2 matches 9 bases. The CDR3 has 18 residues. V lost 2 bases and J lost 3; bases outside the gene matches: 11. Germline V CDR1 and CDR2: KGHDR, SFDVKD.

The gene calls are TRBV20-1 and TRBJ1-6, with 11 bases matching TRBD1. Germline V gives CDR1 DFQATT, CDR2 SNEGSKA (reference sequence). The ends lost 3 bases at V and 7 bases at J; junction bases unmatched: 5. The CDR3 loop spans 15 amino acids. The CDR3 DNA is TGCAGTGCTAGTAGGGACAGGGGGGTAAATTCACCCCTCCACTTT. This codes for CSASRDRGVNSPLHF.

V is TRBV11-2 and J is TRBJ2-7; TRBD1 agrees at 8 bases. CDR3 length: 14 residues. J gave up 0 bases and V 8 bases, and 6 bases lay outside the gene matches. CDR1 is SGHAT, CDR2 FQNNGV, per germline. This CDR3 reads CASFGTGSSYEQYF. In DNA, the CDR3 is TGTGCCAGCTTCGGGACAGGCAGCTCCTACGAGCAGTACTTC. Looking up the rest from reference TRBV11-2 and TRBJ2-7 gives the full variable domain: EAGVAQSPRYKIIEKRQSVAFWCNPISGHATLYWYQQILGQGPKLLIQFQNNGVVDDSQLPKDRFSAERLKGVDSTLKIQPAKLEDSAVYLCASFGTGSSYEQYFGPGTRLTVT.

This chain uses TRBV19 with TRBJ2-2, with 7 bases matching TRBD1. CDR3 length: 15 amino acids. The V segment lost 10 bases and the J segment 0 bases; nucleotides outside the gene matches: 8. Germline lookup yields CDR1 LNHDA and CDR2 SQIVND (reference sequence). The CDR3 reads CATSTGETNTGELFF. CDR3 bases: TGTGCCACCTCCACAGGGGAGACGAACACCGGGGAGCTGTTTTTT.

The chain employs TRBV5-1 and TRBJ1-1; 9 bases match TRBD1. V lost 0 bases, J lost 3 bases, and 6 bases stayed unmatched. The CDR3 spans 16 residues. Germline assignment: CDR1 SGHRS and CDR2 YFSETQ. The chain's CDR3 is CASSLGWRTGDTEAFF. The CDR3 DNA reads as TGCGCCAGCAGCTTGGGTTGGCGGACAGGGGACACTGAAGCTTTCTTT.

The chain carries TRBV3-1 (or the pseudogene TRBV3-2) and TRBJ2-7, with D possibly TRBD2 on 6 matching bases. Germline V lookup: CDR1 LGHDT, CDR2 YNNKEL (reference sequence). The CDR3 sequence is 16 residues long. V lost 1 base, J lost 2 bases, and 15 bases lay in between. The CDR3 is CASSQGPGGTTYEQYF. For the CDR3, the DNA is TGTGCCAGCAGCCAAGGCCCCGGAGGGACCACCTACGAGCAGTACTTC.

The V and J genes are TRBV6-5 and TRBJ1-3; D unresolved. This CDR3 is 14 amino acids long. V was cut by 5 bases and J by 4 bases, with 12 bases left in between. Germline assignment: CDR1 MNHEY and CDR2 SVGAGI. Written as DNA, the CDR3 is TGTGCCAGCAGTCCCCCCGGTGCGGGAAACACCATATATTTT. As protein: CASSPPGAGNTIYF.

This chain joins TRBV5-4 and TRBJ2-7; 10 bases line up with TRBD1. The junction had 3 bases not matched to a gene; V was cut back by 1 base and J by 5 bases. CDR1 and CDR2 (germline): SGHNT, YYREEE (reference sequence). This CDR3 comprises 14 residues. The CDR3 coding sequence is TGTGCCAGCAGCTTGCGGGACAGGGGTGACGAGCAGTACTTC. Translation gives CASSLRDRGDEQYF.

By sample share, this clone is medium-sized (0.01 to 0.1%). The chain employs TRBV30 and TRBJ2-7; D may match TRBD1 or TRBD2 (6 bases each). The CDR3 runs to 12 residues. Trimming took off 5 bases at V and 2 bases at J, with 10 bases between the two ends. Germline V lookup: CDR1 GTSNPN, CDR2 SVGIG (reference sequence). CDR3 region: CAWGGGPYEQYF. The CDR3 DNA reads TGTGCCTGGGGAGGGGGGCCCTACGAGCAGTACTTC.

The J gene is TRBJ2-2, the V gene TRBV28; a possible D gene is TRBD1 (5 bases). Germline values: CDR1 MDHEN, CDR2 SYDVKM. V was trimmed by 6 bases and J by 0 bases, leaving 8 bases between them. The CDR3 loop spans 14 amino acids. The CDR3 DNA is TGTGCCAGCAGCCCAGGGTCGAACACCGGGGAGCTGTTTTTT. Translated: CASSPGSNTGELFF. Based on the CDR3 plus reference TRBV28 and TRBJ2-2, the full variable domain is DVKVTQSSRYLVKRTGEKVFLECVQDMDHENMFWYRQDPGLGLRLIYFSYDVKMKEKGDIPEGYSVSREKKERFSLILESASTNQTSMYLCASSPGSNTGELFFGEGSRLTVL.

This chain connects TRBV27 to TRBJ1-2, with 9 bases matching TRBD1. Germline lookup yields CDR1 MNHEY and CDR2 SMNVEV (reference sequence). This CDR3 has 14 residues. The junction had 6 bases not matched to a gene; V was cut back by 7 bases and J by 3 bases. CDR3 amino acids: CASTRQGGYYGYTF. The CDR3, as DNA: TGTGCCAGCACCAGACAGGGGGGGTACTATGGCTACACCTTC.

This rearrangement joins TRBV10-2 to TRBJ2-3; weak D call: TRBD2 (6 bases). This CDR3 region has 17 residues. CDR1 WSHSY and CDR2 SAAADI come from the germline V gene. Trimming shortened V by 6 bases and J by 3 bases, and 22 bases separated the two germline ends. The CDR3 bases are TGCGCCAGCAGGCTAGCTGGTGGCGGGGTTGTGACAGATACGCAGTATTTT. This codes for CASRLAGGGVVTDTQYF.

In nucleotides, the CDR3 is TGTGCCAGCAGCCAAGGCGGGCAGGAGCAGTTCTTC. Translating it yields CASSQGGQEQFF. This chain joins TRBV7-9 and TRBJ2-1; the D gene is possibly TRBD2 (5 bases). Germline CDR1 and CDR2: SEHNR and FQNEAQ (reference sequence). The germline V and J ends were trimmed by 5 bases and 10 bases, with 12 bases remaining between them. There are 12 residues in the CDR3.

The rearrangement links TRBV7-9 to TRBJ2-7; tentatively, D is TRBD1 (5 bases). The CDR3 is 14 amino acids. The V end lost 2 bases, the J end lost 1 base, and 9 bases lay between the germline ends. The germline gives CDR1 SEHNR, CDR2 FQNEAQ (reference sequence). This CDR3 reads CASSLQGESYEQYF. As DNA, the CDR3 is TGTGCCAGCAGCTTACAGGGTGAGTCCTACGAGCAGTACTTC.

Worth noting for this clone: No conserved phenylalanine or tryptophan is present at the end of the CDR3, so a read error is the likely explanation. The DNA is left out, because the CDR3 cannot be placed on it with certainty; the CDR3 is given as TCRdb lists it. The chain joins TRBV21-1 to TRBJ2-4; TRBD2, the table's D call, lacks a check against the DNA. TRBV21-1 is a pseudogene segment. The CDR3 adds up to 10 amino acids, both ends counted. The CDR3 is CASSTQSLTN.

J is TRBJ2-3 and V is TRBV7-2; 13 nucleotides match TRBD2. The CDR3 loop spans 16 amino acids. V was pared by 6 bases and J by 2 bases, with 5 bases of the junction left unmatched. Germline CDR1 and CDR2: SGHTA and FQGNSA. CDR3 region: CASSSGTSGVTDTQYF. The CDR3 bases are TGTGCCAGCAGTTCCGGGACTAGCGGGGTCACAGATACGCAGTATTTT.

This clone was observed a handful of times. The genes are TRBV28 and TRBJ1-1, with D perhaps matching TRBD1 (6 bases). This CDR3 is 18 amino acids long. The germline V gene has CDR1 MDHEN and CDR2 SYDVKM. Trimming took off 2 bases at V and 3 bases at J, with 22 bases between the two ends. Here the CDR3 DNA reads TGTGCCAGCAGTTTACCTCGGGACACTCCCATCCGGGACACTGAAGCTTTCTTT. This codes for CASSLPRDTPIRDTEAFF. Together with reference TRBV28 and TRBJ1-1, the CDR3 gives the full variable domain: DVKVTQSSRYLVKRTGEKVFLECVQDMDHENMFWYRQDPGLGLRLIYFSYDVKMKEKGDIPEGYSVSREKKERFSLILESASTNQTSMYLCASSLPRDTPIRDTEAFFGQGTRLTVV.

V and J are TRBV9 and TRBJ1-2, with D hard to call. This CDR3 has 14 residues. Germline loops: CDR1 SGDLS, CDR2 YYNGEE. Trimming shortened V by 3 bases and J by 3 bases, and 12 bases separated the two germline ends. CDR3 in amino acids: CASSASTVDYGYTF. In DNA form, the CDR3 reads TGTGCCAGCAGCGCGAGTACAGTTGACTATGGCTACACCTTC.

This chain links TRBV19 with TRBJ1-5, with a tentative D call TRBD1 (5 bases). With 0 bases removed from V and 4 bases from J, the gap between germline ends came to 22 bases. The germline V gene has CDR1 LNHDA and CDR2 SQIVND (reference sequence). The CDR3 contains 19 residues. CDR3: CASSIDLLLPGLGNQPQHF. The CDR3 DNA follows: TGTGCCAGTAGTATAGATCTCTTACTTCCGGGACTGGGGAATCAGCCCCAGCATTTT.

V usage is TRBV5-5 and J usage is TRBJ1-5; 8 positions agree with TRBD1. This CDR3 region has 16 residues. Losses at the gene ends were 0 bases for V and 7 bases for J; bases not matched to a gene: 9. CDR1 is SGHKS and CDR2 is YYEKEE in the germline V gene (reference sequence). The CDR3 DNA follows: TGTGCCAGCAGCTTGGAGCAGGGGGCAGGGGGGCAGCCCCAGCATTTT. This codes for CASSLEQGAGGQPQHF.

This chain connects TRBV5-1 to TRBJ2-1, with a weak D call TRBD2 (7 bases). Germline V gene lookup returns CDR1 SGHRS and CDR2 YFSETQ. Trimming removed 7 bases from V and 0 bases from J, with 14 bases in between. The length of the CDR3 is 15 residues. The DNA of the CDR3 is TGCGCCAGCCAGACAGGCGGGAGCTCCTACAATGAGCAGTTCTTC. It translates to CASQTGGSSYNEQFF.

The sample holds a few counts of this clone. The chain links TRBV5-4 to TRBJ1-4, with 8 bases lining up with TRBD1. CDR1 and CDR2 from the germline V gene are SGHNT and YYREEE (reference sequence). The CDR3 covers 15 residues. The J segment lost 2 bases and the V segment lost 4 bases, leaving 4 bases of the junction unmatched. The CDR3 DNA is TGTGCCAGCAGCGTCAGGGGGCCTACTAATGAAAAACTGTTTTTT. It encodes CASSVRGPTNEKLFF.

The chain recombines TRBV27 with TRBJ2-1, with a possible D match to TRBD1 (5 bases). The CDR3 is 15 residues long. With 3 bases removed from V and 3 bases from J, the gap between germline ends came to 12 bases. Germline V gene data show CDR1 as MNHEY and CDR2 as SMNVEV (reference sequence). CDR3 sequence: CASSFIPRDYNEQFF. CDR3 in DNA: TGTGCCAGCAGTTTTATCCCCAGGGACTACAATGAGCAGTTCTTC.

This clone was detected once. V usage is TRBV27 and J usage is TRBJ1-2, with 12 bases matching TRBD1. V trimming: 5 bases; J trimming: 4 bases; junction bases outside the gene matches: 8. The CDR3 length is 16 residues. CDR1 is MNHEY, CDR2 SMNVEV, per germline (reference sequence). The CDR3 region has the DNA TGTGCCAGCAGTACGTTCCCGGGACAGGGGGCCTATGGCTACACCTTC. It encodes CASSTFPGQGAYGYTF.

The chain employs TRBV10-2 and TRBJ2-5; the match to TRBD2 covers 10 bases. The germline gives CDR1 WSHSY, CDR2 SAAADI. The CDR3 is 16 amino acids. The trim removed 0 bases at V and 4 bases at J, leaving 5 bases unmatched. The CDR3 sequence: CASSESELAGPETQYF. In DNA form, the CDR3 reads TGCGCCAGCAGTGAGTCTGAACTAGCGGGGCCAGAGACCCAGTACTTC.

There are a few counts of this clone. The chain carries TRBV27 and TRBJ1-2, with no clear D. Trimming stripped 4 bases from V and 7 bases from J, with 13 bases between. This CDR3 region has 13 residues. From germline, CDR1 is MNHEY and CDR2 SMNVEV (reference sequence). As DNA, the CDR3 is TGTGCCAGCAGTTGGGCAGCCTACGGTGGCTACACCTTC. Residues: CASSWAAYGGYTF.

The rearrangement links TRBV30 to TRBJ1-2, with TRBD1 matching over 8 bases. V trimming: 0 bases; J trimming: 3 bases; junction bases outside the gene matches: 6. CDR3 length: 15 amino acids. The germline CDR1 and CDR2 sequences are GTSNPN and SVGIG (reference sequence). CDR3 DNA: TGTGCCTGGAGTGTACGACAGGGGAACCACTATGGCTACACCTTC. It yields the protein CAWSVRQGNHYGYTF.